The 16 T cell receptor beta chains given below trace back to one sample, sequenced in a study of OX40 agonist ivuxolimab in advanced cancers. Libraries were prepared by immunoSEQ multiplex PCR; TCRdb keeps only in-frame clonotypes and omits some of them. The top ten clones hold nearly 15% of a sample with 25,000 to 30,000 clones, 87% of them seen once. The material was CD4+ or CD8+ T cells sorted from blood, obtained in a trial of the OX40 agonist ivuxolimab. The source of these receptors is an adult with an advanced solid tumor such as melanoma, head and neck, liver or kidney cancer.

The chain employs TRBV28 and TRBJ1-4; D gene ambiguous. This CDR3 is built from 17 residues. The germline V gene has CDR1 MDHEN and CDR2 SYDVKM. The V gene lost 1 base and the J gene lost 0 bases, with 12 bases spanning the gap. For the CDR3, the DNA is TGTGCCAGCAGTTTATTTGGCCTTACCACAACTAATGAAAAACTGTTTTTT. It translates to CASSLFGLTTTNEKLFF. The entire variable domain, with the rest obtained from reference TRBV28 and TRBJ1-4, is as follows: DVKVTQSSRYLVKRTGEKVFLECVQDMDHENMFWYRQDPGLGLRLIYFSYDVKMKEKGDIPEGYSVSREKKERFSLILESASTNQTSMYLCASSLFGLTTTNEKLFFGSGTQLSVL.

The V and J genes are TRBV5-6 and TRBJ2-3; TRBD2 matches 9 bases. CDR1 SGHDT and CDR2 YYEEEE come from the germline V gene. The length of the CDR3 is 17 residues. V lost 0 bases and J lost 4; bases outside the gene matches: 9. The CDR3 protein is CASSLEASGILADTQYF. CDR3 DNA: TGTGCCAGCAGCTTGGAAGCTAGCGGGATATTAGCAGATACGCAGTATTTT.

The chain couples TRBV27 to TRBJ2-1; D is possibly TRBD1 (5 bases). Germline V gene data show CDR1 as MNHEY and CDR2 as SMNVEV (reference sequence). The CDR3 has 13 residues. With 0 bases removed from V and 7 bases from J, the gap between germline ends came to 7 bases. CDR3 in amino acids: CASSLSRGNEQFF. CDR3 nucleotide sequence: TGTGCCAGCAGTTTATCTAGGGGAAATGAGCAGTTCTTC.

In its sample, this clone was seen a few times. V gene TRBV28 combines with J gene TRBJ2-7; perhaps TRBD1 as D (5 bases). The germline V gene encodes CDR1 MDHEN and CDR2 SYDVKM. CDR3 length: 14 residues. The ends were cut back, 2 bases at V and 3 bases at J, with 11 bases in the middle. The chain's CDR3 is CASSLGQLGYEQYF. The DNA of the CDR3 is TGTGCCAGCAGTTTAGGACAATTGGGCTACGAGCAGTACTTC.

This clone was detected only once. The chain links TRBV15 to TRBJ1-1; D unresolved. The CDR3 contains 12 residues. Trimming removed 4 bases from V and 0 bases from J, with 3 bases in between. Germline CDR1 LNHNV, CDR2 YYDKDF (reference sequence). The CDR3, as DNA: TGTGCCACCAGCACCCTGAACACTGAAGCTTTCTTT. Its protein product is CATSTLNTEAFF.

This sequence joins TRBV5-6 and TRBJ1-2, with 10 bases aligning to TRBD1. This CDR3 has 14 residues. Germline CDR1 SGHDT, CDR2 YYEEEE. The V segment lost 0 bases and the J segment 8 bases; nucleotides outside the gene matches: 4. The CDR3 loop is CASSLATGGGGYTF. The CDR3 DNA reads TGTGCCAGCAGCTTGGCGACAGGGGGCGGAGGCTACACCTTC.

The chain links TRBV11-3 to TRBJ2-1; D may be TRBD1 (6 bases). Trimming removed 3 bases from V and 0 bases from J, with 15 bases in between. The CDR3 extends over 17 amino acids. Germline V gene sequence: CDR1 SGHNT, CDR2 YENEEA. The CDR3 sequence is CASSLGAGESSYNEQFF. The CDR3 nucleotides read TGTGCCAGCAGCTTGGGGGCTGGGGAGAGCTCCTACAATGAGCAGTTCTTC.

The J gene is TRBJ2-3, the V gene TRBV13; 12 bases align to TRBD1. This CDR3 region has 15 residues. From germline, CDR1 is PRHDT and CDR2 FYEKMQ (reference sequence). The V and J ends lost 4 bases and 2 bases, in that order; junction bases with no gene match: 1. This chain's CDR3 is CASSSGQGATDTQYF. The CDR3, as DNA: TGTGCCAGCAGCTCGGGACAGGGGGCCACAGATACGCAGTATTTT.

The gene calls are TRBV5-4 and TRBJ2-5, with 9 bases lining up with TRBD1. Trimming removed 4 bases from V and 3 bases from J; junction bases left unmatched: 4. Germline V lookup: CDR1 SGHNT, CDR2 YYREEE (reference sequence). CDR3 length equals 14 residues. The CDR3: CASSPGTGKETQYF. The CDR3 DNA reads as TGTGCCAGCAGCCCCGGGACAGGGAAAGAGACCCAGTACTTC.

The chain uses TRBV5-1 and TRBJ2-3; no clear D gene. Germline lookup yields CDR1 SGHRS and CDR2 YFSETQ. V lost 4 bases, J lost 8 bases, and 14 bases lay in between. This CDR3 has 13 residues. As DNA, the CDR3 is TGCGCCAGCAGCACCTTCCTAGATGGTACGCAGTATTTT. Protein: CASSTFLDGTQYF.

This rearrangement joins TRBV2 to TRBJ2-5; D possibly uses TRBD1 or TRBD2 (6 bases each). The CDR3 has 15 residues. CDR1 and CDR2 from the germline V gene are SNHLY and FYNNEI. The V end was cut by 11 bases, the J end by 1 base, with 20 bases between. The CDR3 loop reads CAAGRGGSSQETQYF. The CDR3 DNA sequence: TGTGCCGCTGGAAGAGGGGGGTCGAGCCAAGAGACCCAGTACTTC.

The DNA for the CDR3 is TGTGCCAGCACCCTAAATCCGGGTAGGGTGGCCGAGCAGTACTTC. This sequence encodes CASTLNPGRVAEQYF. V and J are TRBV28 and TRBJ2-7; D not certain. Per the germline V gene, CDR1 is MDHEN and CDR2 is SYDVKM. The CDR3 is 15 residues long. The germline V and J ends were trimmed by 7 bases and 6 bases, with 22 bases remaining between them.

This clone was observed a few times. CDR3 coding DNA: TGCGCCAGCAGCTTGGCTTTTACATCCTCCTACGAGCAGTACTTC. As protein: CASSLAFTSSYEQYF. This chain uses TRBV5-1 with TRBJ2-7; no definite D call. Germline CDR1 is SGHRS and CDR2 is YFSETQ. The V end lost 0 bases, the J end lost 0 bases, and 10 bases lay between the germline ends. The CDR3 length is 15 residues.

In DNA, the CDR3 is TGTGCCAGCAGCTTTCCCAGGGAAGAGACCCAGTACTTC. The encoded protein is CASSFPREETQYF. The genes are TRBV7-9 and TRBJ2-5; tentatively, D is TRBD1 (5 bases). CDR1 is SEHNR, CDR2 FQNEAQ, per germline (reference sequence). The CDR3 has 13 amino acids. Trimming took 3 bases from V and 3 from J, leaving 8 bases between them.

The V and J genes are TRBV6-1 and TRBJ2-3; D possibly corresponds to TRBD1 (5 bases). CDR3 length equals 15 residues. V was shortened by 2 bases and J by 0 bases, with 9 bases between the two germline ends. From germline, CDR1 is MNHNS and CDR2 SASEGT. DNA of the CDR3: TGTGCCAGCAGTGAAAAGGGGTTTAGCACAGATACGCAGTATTTT. This sequence encodes CASSEKGFSTDTQYF.

The V call is TRBV28, the J call TRBJ1-5, with D hard to call. CDR1 and CDR2 from the germline V gene are MDHEN and SYDVKM. This CDR3 is built from 14 residues. V lost 1 base to trimming and J lost 7 bases, with 11 bases between them. The CDR3 region is CASSLSGVGQPQHF. The CDR3 region has the DNA TGTGCCAGCAGTTTATCGGGAGTAGGACAGCCCCAGCATTTT.